This TCR beta chain was profiled in a study of CD8 T cells in ankylosing spondylitis. The TCR beta libraries were generated through quantitative 5'-RACE incorporating molecular barcodes. TCRdb independently ran MiXCR on the 5' RACE reads; one entry per CDR3 protein. The sample has about 250,000 distinct CDR3 sequences, approximately 30% seen once; the top ten hold approximately 4.6%. V lost 7 bases, J lost 2 bases, and 11 bases lay in between. The CDR3 sequence is 13 residues long. Germline CDR1 MNHNS, CDR2 SASEGT. Study observations and caveats: A subset of motif variants has previously been described in the synovial fluid and blood of reactive arthritis.

In regard to this clonotype: Its antigen is not identified.

Sequences were obtained from blood, either unsorted or a sorted T cell fraction (not recorded which). The sequence derives from a male donor with ankylosing spondylitis or in good health (not recorded which). The genes are TRBV6-1 and TRBJ1-2, with TRBD1 as a possible D gene (5 bases). CDR3 DNA sequence: TGTGCCAGCACCGAAAGACAGAACTATGGCTACACCTTC. Encoded protein: CASTERQNYGYTF.